This T cell receptor (beta chain) was sequenced in a study of blood T cell repertoires in COVID-19 (dated by TCRdb to 2018 to 2021). With respect to the entire study: Collaborator samples came from the United States, Italy and Spain and covered acute and convalescent phases of COVID-19. The material from the prospective study consisted of cDNA or gDNA derived from T cells, B-cell-depleted T cells, or PBMCs. Subjects who had been exposed to COVID-19, were actively infected with it, or had recovered from it provided the deeply sampled blood TCRbeta repertoires that made up the dataset. A freely available public database, intended as a resource for researchers studying the immune response to SARS-CoV-2, is where the repertoires were released. Samples were obtained from the ongoing ImmuneRACE study (first 160 participants) and from 950 to 1,500 subjects provided by 6 global collaborators. Sample metadata almost always included a de-identified subject ID, COVID-19 status, age in years and sex. Where available, HLA class I and class II types were taken from metadata supplied by the sample provider and were not determined by assay-based typing. What the work shows at the level of the full study, not this receptor alone: The quantity of clinical and demographic metadata differed by source and by participant and was supplied without curation.

In regard to this clone: Its antigen is still unknown. No much larger clone is present one base from it, and per-base qualities are unavailable.

Enrolling through a virtual design, the prospective study's participants ranged in age from roughly 18 to 89 years and lived across about two dozen United States geographic areas. Cohort assignment in the prospective study relied on participant-reported clinical history from a screening survey and a study questionnaire. Recovered participants in ImmuneRACE Cohort 3 were defined by two consecutive negative NP/OP PCR tests, clearance by a healthcare professional, or resolution of symptoms. Each participant in the prospective study had whole blood, serum and a nasopharyngeal or oropharyngeal swab collected by mobile phlebotomists. Participants in the prospective study had the option to provide additional blood draws and questionnaires over a roughly 2-month period. Blood samples from the prospective study were shipped frozen or at room temperature prior to DNA extraction. TCRbeta CDR3 regions were amplified from genomic DNA using the immunoSEQ Assay, a bias-controlled multiplex PCR. On the study's bioinformatics: The number of nucleated cells in each sample was estimated from the amplification of reference gene primers within the assay. Sequence reads were collapsed and filtered to measure the absolute abundance of every unique TCRbeta CDR3 rearrangement. For each sample, productive Simpson clonality was calculated as the square root of Simpson's diversity index over productive rearrangements. The clones in this table, taken by TCRdb from immuneACCESS, are in-frame only. Not every clone is retained; where verified, under half of the shortfall comes from an unresolved V gene, and the cause of the rest is unknown. The D gene and trimming were derived from the DNA, and the V and J assignments and clone size from that table. The sample table lists roughly 150,000 clones, 82% of them with a count of one. The ten largest clones represent around a sixth of the sample.

The V end loses 2 bases and the J end loses 5 bases, and a stretch of 7 bases separates them. The CDR3 numbers 12 residues from cysteine through phenylalanine. The kept DNA is CDR3 alone, 36 bases in frame from the first base. CDR1 and CDR2, looked up from the germline V gene (reference sequence), are MNHNY and SVGAGI. Recombination linked TRBV6-6 to TRBJ2-7; the D gene is unclear. The TCR sequence derives from a man aged 55 to 70 who had recovered from COVID-19. The sample was PBMCs or T cells enriched from blood (not recorded which). The base sequence is TGTGCCAGCAGTTACGGCAGGAACGAGCAGTACTTC. Its translation reads: CASSYGRNEQYF.